This T cell receptor beta chain was recovered during a study of blood T cell repertoires in COVID-19. Study as a whole: Collection of acute and convalescent COVID-19 samples took place in the United States, Italy and Spain. From T cells, B-cell-depleted T cells, or PBMCs came the material, which was cDNA or gDNA.

CDR1 ENHRY and CDR2 SYGVKD come from the germline V gene. The CDR3 sequence is 14 residues long. With 2 bases removed from V and 1 base from J, the gap between germline ends came to 8 bases. This clone occurred once. Methods used by the authors: Reference gene primer amplification in the assay estimated nucleated cell counts. Measured with immunoSEQ multiplex PCR; TCRdb has only the in-frame clones, and not every one. Clonal size and the V and J genes are those of that table, whereas D and trimming came from the DNA. This sample carries over 150,000 clones, approximately 91% of them seen once, and the ten largest clones take 0.5% to 0.6%.

This receptor was taken from a man between 45 and 60 years old with acute or convalescent COVID-19. The chain joins TRBV10-3 to TRBJ2-5; D remains unclear. The sample was peripheral blood. CDR3 in amino acids: CAISEATIQETQYF. CDR3 bases: TGTGCCATCAGTGAGGCTACCATCCAAGAGACCCAGTACTTC.